These 15 T cell receptor beta chains were sequenced from one sample in a study of control samples from healthy donors and cancer patients. Method: immunoSEQ multiplex PCR; TCRdb's copy keeps in-frame clones and lacks some. The sample has approximately 89,000 clones; roughly 86% are singletons. Material for sequencing was blood. The receptors were sampled from a young man in good health.

The rearrangement links TRBV24-1 to TRBJ1-6; a possible D gene is TRBD1 (5 bases). CDR3 length: 14 residues. The germline V gene has CDR1 KGHDR and CDR2 SFDVKD. V was pared by 7 bases and J by 9 bases, with 15 bases between. This CDR3 is CATRGPDSSSPLHF. CDR3 sequence (DNA): TGTGCCACCAGGGGGCCCGATAGCAGTTCACCCCTCCACTTT.

About this clone: A junction end diverges from the germline sequence, so it may reflect a read error. This sequence joins TRBV20-1 and TRBJ2-1; perhaps TRBD1 as D (7 bases). The CDR3 runs to 13 residues. Germline values: CDR1 DFQATT, CDR2 SNEGSKA (reference sequence). CDR3 nucleotide sequence: TGCAGTGCTAGTGCGGGGACAGAATATCAGCTGCTCTTC. Residues: CSASAGTEYQLLF.

J is TRBJ1-4 and V is TRBV27; a possible D gene is TRBD1 (5 bases). The CDR3 runs to 14 residues. V dropped 5 bases and J dropped 4 bases, with 11 bases sitting between them. CDR1 is MNHEY, CDR2 SMNVEV, per germline (reference sequence). DNA for the CDR3: TGTGCCAGCAGTAACCGGGGCCTTAATGAAAAACTGTTTTTT. Translated, it gives CASSNRGLNEKLFF.

This rearrangement joins TRBV5-6 to TRBJ2-2; 8 nucleotides line up with TRBD2. The junction had 7 bases not matched to a gene; V was cut back by 4 bases and J by 5 bases. The CDR3 runs 15 residues. From germline, CDR1 is SGHDT and CDR2 YYEEEE. This CDR3 reads CASSPGGARTGELFF. For the CDR3, the DNA is TGTGCCAGCAGCCCCGGGGGGGCAAGAACCGGGGAGCTGTTTTTT. Full variable domain (outside the CDR3, taken from reference TRBV5-6 and TRBJ2-2): DAGVTQSPTHLIKTRGQQVTLRCSPKSGHDTVSWYQQALGQGPQFIFQYYEEEERQRGNFPDRFSGHQFPNYSSELNVNALLLGDSALYLCASSPGGARTGELFFGEGSRLTVL.

The rearrangement links TRBV19 to TRBJ1-3; 7 nucleotides agree with TRBD1. Per germline, CDR1 LNHDA and CDR2 SQIVND (reference sequence). This CDR3 is 16 amino acids long. Trimming removed 5 bases from V and 0 bases from J; junction bases left unmatched: 7. The CDR3 is CASSSRQGRSGNTIYF. CDR3 DNA sequence: TGTGCCAGTAGTTCCCGACAGGGCCGCTCTGGAAACACCATATATTTT. Variable domain in full (rest from reference TRBV19 and TRBJ1-3): DGGITQSPKYLFRKEGQNVTLSCEQNLNHDAMYWYRQDPGQGLRLIYYSQIVNDFQKGDIAEGYSVSREKKESFPLTVTSAQKNPTAFYLCASSSRQGRSGNTIYFGEGSWLTVV.

This clone appeared once. The V gene is TRBV9, the J gene TRBJ1-4; D is possibly TRBD1 (5 bases). V lost 4 bases, J lost 14 bases, and 18 bases lay in between. Germline V gene lookup returns CDR1 SGDLS and CDR2 YYNGEE. This CDR3 is built from 13 residues. In DNA form, the CDR3 reads TGTGCCAGCAGCACACGCCCTGGGGACGGGCTGTTTTTT. It is translated as CASSTRPGDGLFF.

The chain combines TRBV7-8 with TRBJ1-1, with 8 bases aligning to TRBD1. With V trimmed by 2 bases and J by 4 bases, 9 bases remained unmatched. The germline gives CDR1 SGHVS, CDR2 FQNEAQ. This CDR3 contains 16 residues. The chain's CDR3 is CASSLMAGGSITEAFF. As DNA, the CDR3 is TGTGCCAGCAGCTTAATGGCAGGGGGCTCGATCACTGAAGCTTTCTTT.

The CDR3 DNA reads as TGTGCCTGGAGTGTAAGCCCGTCGGCGGATACGCAGTATTTT. Protein sequence: CAWSVSPSADTQYF. The chain carries TRBV30 and TRBJ2-3; D call uncertain. This CDR3 is built from 14 residues. CDR1 is GTSNPN, CDR2 SVGIG, per germline (reference sequence). Trimming removed 0 bases at V and 6 bases at J, with 13 bases between.

The chain has TRBV9 and TRBJ2-7; D remains ambiguous. Trimming cost V 0 bases and J 2 bases, with 12 bases left between them. This CDR3 has 15 residues. Germline loops: CDR1 SGDLS, CDR2 YYNGEE. The CDR3 reads CASSVEAGRTYEQYF. Here the CDR3 DNA reads TGTGCCAGCAGCGTAGAAGCAGGCCGAACCTACGAGCAGTACTTC. Full variable domain (remainder filled in from reference TRBV9 and TRBJ2-7): DSGVTQTPKHLITATGQRVTLRCSPRSGDLSVYWYQQSLDQGLQFLIQYYNGEERAKGNILERFSAQQFPDLHSELNLSSLELGDSALYFCASSVEAGRTYEQYFGPGTRLTVT.

The chain couples TRBV5-1 to TRBJ1-6; unclear D gene. This CDR3 contains 14 residues. V shed 5 bases and J shed 8 bases, with 14 bases lying between them. CDR1 is SGHRS and CDR2 is YFSETQ in the germline V gene. CDR3 amino acids: CASRPQAIDSPLHF. In DNA, the CDR3 is TGCGCCAGCAGGCCTCAGGCGATCGATTCACCCCTCCACTTT.

CDR3 nucleotide sequence: TGCGCCAGCAGCCAGACAGGGAGCAACTCCTATGGCTACACCTTC. Residues: CASSQTGSNSYGYTF. This chain connects TRBV5-1 to TRBJ1-2; 7 bases map to TRBD1. The CDR3 extends over 15 amino acids. Per germline, CDR1 SGHRS and CDR2 YFSETQ. V gave up 4 bases and J gave up 4 bases; unmatched junction bases: 10.

In this sample, this clone turned up a few times. The chain recombines TRBV30 with TRBJ1-1; TRBD1 aligns across 11 bases. Germline assignment: CDR1 GTSNPN and CDR2 SVGIG (reference sequence). V trimming: 2 bases; J trimming: 7 bases; junction bases outside the gene matches: 9. The CDR3 consists of 15 residues. The CDR3 loop is CAWSRTGGPASEAFF. Here the CDR3 DNA reads TGTGCCTGGAGTAGGACAGGGGGCCCGGCTAGTGAAGCTTTCTTT.

The chain is built from TRBV5-1 and TRBJ2-3; a weak D match, TRBD1 (5 bases). V was trimmed by 0 bases and J by 3 bases, leaving 8 bases between them. Germline assignment: CDR1 SGHRS and CDR2 YFSETQ. The CDR3 consists of 14 residues. In DNA form, the CDR3 reads TGCGCCAGCAGCTTGGGGTGGACAACAGATACGCAGTATTTT. Its translation is CASSLGWTTDTQYF.

The V call is TRBV11-2, the J call TRBJ1-5; 9 bases fit TRBD1. From germline, CDR1 is SGHAT and CDR2 FQNNGV. CDR3 size: 14 residues. V trimming: 4 bases; J trimming: 7 bases; junction bases outside the gene matches: 5. CDR3 amino acids: CASSSGQGPQPQHF. For the CDR3, the DNA is TGTGCCAGCAGCTCGGGACAGGGCCCACAGCCCCAGCATTTT.

This chain links TRBV5-1 with TRBJ2-3; 8 nucleotides match TRBD2. Germline assignment: CDR1 SGHRS and CDR2 YFSETQ. After removal of 5 bases from V and 4 bases from J, the junction contained 6 bases not matched to a gene. The CDR3 contains 14 residues. CDR3: CASRGGGSPDTQYF. As DNA, the CDR3 is TGCGCCAGCAGAGGCGGGGGGTCCCCAGATACGCAGTATTTT.